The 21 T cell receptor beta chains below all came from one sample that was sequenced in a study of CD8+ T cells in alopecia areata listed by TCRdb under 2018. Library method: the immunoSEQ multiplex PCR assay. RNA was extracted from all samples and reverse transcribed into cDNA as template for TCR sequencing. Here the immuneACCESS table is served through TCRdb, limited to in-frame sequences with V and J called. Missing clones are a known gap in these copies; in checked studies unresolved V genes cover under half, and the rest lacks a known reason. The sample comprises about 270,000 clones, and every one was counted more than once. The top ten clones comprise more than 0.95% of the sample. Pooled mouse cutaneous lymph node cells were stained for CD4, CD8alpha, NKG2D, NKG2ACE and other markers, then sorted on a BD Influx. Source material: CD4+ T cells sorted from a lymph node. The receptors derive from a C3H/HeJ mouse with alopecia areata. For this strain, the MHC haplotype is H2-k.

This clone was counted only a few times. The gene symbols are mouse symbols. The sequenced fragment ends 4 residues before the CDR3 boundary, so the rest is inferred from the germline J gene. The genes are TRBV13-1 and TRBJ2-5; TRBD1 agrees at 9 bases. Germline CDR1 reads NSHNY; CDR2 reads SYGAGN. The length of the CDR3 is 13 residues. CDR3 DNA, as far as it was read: TGTGCCAGCAGTGTGACAGGGGGAGAC. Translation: CASSVTGGD. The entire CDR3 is CASSVTGGDTQYF.

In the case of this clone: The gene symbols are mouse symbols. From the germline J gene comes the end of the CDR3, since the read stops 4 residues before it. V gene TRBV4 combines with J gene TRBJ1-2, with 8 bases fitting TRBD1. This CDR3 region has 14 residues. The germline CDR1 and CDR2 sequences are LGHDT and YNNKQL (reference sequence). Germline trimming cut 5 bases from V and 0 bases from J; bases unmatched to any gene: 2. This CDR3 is CASSVQGANSDYTF. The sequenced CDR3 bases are TGTGCCAGCAGCGTACAGGGGGCAAACTCC.

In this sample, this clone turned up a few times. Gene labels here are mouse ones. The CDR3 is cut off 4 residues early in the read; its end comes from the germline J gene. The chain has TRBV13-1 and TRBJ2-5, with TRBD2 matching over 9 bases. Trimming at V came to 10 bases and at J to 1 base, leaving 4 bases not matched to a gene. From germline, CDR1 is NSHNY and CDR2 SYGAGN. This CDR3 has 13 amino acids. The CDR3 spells CAGRTGDQDTQYF. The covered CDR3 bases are TGTGCCGGGAGGACTGGGGACCAAGAC.

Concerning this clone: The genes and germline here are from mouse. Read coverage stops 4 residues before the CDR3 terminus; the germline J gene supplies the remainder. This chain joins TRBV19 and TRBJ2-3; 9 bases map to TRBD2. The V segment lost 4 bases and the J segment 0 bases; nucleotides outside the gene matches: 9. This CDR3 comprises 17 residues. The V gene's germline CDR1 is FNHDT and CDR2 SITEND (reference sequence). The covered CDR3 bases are TGTGCCAGCAGTGCCCCCCGGGACTGGGCTAGTGCAGAA. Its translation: CASSAPRDWASAE. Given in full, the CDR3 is CASSAPRDWASAETLYF.

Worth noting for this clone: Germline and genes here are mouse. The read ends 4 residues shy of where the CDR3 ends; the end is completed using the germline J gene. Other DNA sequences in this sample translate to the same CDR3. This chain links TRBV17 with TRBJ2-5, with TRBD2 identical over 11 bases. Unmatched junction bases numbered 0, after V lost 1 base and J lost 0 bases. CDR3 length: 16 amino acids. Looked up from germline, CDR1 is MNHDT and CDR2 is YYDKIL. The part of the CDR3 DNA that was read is TGTGCTAGCAGTAGAGGACTGGGGGGGAACCAAGAC. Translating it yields CASSRGLGGNQD. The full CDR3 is CASSRGLGGNQDTQYF.

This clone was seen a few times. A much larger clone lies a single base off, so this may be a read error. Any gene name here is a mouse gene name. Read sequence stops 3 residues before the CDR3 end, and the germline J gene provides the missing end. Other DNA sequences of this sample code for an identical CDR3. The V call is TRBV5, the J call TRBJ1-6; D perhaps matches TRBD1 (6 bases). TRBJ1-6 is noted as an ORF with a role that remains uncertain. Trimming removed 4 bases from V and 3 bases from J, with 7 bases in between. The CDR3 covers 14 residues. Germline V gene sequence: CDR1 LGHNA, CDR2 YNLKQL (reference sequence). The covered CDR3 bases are TGTGCCAGCAGCCGGGACAACTATAATTCGCCC. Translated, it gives CASSRDNYNSP. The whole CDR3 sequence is CASSRDNYNSPLYF.

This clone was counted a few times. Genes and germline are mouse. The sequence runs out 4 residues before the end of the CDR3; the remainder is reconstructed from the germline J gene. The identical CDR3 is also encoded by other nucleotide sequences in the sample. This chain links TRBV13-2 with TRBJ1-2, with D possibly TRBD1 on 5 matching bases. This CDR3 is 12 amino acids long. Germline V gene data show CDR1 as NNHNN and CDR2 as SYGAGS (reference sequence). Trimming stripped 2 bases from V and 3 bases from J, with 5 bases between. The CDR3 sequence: CASGEGDSDYTF. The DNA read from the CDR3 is TGTGCCAGCGGTGAGGGGGACTCC.

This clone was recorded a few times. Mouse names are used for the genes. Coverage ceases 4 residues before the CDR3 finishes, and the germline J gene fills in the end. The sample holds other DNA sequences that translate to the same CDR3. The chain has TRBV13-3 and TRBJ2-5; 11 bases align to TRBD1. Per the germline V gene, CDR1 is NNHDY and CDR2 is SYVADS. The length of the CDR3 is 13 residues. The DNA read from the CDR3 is TGTGCCAGCAGAGGACAGGGGGCTGAC. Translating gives CASRGQGAD. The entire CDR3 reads CASRGQGADTQYF. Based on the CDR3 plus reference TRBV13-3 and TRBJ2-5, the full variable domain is EAAVTQSPRSKVAVTGGKVTLSCHQTNNHDYMYWYRQDTGHGLRLIHYSYVADSTEKGDIPDGYKASRPSQENFSLILELASLSQTAVYFCASRGQGADTQYFGPGTRLLVL.

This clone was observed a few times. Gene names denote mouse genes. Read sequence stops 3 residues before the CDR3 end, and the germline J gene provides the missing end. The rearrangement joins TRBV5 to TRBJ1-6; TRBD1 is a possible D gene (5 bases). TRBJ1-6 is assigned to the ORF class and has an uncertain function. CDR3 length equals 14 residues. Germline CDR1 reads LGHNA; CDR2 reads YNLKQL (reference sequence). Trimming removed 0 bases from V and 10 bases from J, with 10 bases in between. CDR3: CASSQDTGGSPLYF. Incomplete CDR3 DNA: TGTGCCAGCAGCCAAGATACGGGGGGGTCGCCC.

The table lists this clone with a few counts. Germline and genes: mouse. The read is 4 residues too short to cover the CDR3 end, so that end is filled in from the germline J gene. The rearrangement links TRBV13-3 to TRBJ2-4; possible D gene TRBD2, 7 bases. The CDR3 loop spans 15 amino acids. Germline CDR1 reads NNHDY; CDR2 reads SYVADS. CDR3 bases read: TGTGCCAGCAGTGATCTCTCGGGGGGCGAAAAC. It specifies CASSDLSGGEN. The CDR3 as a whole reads CASSDLSGGENTLYF. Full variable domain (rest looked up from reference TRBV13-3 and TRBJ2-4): EAAVTQSPRSKVAVTGGKVTLSCHQTNNHDYMYWYRQDTGHGLRLIHYSYVADSTEKGDIPDGYKASRPSQENFSLILELASLSQTAVYFCASSDLSGGENTLYFGAGTRLSVL.

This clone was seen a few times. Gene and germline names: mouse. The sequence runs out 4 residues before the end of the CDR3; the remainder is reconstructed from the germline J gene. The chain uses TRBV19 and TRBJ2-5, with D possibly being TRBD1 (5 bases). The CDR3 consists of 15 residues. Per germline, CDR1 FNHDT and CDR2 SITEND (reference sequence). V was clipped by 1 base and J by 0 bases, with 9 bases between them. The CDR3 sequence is CASSIPGFNQDTQYF. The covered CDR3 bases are TGTGCCAGCAGTATACCAGGGTTTAACCAAGAC.

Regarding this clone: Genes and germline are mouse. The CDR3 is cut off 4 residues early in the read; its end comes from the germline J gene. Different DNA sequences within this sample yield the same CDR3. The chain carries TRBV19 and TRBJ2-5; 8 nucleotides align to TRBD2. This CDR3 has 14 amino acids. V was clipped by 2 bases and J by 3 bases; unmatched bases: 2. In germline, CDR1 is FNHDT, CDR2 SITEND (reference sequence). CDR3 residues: CASSISGGQDTQYF. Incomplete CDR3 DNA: TGTGCCAGCAGTATTTCTGGGGGGCAAGAC.

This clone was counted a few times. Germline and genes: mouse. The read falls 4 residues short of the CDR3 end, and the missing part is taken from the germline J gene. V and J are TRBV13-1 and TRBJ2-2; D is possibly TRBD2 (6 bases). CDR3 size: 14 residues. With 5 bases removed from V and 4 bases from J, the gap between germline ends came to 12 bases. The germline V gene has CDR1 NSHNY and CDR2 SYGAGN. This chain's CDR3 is CASRDLGVTGQLYF. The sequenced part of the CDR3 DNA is TGTGCCAGCAGAGATTTGGGGGTCACCGGG.

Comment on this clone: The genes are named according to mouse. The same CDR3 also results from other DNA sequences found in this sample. CDR3 protein: CTCSAGTGSETLYF. The covered CDR3 bases are TGCACCTGCAGTGCCGGGACTGGCTCAGAA. This chain uses TRBV1 with TRBJ2-3, with 8 positions matching TRBD2. The missing CDR3 end, 4 residues past where the read stops, is filled in from the germline J gene. CDR3 size: 14 residues. Per the germline V gene, CDR1 is NSQYPW and CDR2 is LRSPGD (reference sequence). J gave up 4 bases and V 3 bases, and 3 bases lay outside the gene matches.

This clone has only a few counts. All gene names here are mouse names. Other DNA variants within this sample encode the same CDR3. This CDR3 reads CASSDLNQDTQYF. The part of the CDR3 DNA that was read is TGTGCCAGCAGTGATCTTAACCAAGAC. The chain uses TRBV13-1 and TRBJ2-5; D is undetermined. The read halts 4 residues ahead of the CDR3 end, with the missing end drawn from the germline J gene. The CDR3 is 13 amino acids. Trimming stripped 1 base from V and 0 bases from J, with 3 bases between. From germline, CDR1 is NSHNY and CDR2 SYGAGN.

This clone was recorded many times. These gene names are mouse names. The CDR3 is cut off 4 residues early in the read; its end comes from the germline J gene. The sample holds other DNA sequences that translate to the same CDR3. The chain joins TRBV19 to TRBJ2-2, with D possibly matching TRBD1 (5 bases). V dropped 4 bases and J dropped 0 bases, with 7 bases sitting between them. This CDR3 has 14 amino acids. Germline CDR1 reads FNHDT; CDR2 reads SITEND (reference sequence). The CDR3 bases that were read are TGTGCCAGCAGTCGACAGTCAAACACCGGG. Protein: CASSRQSNTG. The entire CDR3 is CASSRQSNTGQLYF.

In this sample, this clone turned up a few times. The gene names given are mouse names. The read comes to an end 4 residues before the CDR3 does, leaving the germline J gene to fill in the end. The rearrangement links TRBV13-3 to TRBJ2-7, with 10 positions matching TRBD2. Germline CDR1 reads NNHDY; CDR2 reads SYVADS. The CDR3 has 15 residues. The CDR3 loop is CASSAPTGGRYEQYF. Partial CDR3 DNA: TGTGCCAGCAGTGCCCCGACTGGGGGGCGGTAT.

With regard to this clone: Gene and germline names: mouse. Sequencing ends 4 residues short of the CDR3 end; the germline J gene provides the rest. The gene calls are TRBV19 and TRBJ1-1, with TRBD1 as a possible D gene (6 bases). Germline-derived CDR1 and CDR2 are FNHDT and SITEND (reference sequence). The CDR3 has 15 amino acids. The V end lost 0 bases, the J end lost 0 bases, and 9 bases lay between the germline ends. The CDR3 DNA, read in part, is TGTGCCAGCAGTATAGCCGGACAGCCAAACACA. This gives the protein CASSIAGQPNT. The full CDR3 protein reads CASSIAGQPNTEVFF.

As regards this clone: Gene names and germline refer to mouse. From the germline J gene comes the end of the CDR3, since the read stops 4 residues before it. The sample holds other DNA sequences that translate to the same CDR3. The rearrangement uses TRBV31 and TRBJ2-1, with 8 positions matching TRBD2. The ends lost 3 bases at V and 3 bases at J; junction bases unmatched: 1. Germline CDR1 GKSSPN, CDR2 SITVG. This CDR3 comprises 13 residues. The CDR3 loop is CAWRTGGYAEQFF. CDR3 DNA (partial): TGTGCCTGGAGAACTGGGGGCTATGCT.

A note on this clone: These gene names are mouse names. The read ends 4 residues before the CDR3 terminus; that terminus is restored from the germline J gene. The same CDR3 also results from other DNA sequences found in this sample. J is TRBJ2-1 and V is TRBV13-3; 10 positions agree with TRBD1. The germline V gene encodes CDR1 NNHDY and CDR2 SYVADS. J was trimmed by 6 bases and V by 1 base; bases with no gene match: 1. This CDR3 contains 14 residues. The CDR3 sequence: CASSDRDRGAEQFF. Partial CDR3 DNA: TGTGCCAGCAGTGATAGGGACAGGGGTGCT.

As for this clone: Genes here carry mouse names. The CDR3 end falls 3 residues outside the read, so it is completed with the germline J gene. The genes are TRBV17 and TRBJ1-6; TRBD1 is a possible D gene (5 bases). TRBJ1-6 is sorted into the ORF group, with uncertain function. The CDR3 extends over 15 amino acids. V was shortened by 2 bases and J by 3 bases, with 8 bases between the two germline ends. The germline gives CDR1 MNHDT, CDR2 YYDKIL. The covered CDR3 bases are TGTGCTAGCAGTAGAAGGGGTGGCTATAATTCGCCC. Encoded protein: CASSRRGGYNSP. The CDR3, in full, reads CASSRRGGYNSPLYF.